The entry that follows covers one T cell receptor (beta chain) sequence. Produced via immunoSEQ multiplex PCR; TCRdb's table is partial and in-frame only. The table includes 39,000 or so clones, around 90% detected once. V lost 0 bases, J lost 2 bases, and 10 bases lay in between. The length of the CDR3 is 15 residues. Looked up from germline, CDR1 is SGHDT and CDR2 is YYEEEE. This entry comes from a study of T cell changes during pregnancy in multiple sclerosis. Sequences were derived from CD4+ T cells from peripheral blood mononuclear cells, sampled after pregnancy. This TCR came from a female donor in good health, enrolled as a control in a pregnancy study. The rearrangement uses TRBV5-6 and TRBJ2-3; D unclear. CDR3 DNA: TGTGCCAGCAGCTTGGGGCAGTTTAACACAGATACGCAGTATTTT. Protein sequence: CASSLGQFNTDTQYF.